This T cell receptor beta chain comes out of a study of T cells expressing NK-cell markers. Study in general: Eight donors were sequenced, seven testing HCMV-seropositive and one testing seronegative.

The CDR3 extends over 15 amino acids. Looked up from germline, CDR1 is MNHEY and CDR2 is SMNVEV (reference sequence). Regarding this clonotype: No antigen is known for it.

Study-wide results and limits: Among CD8+ T cells from several donors, dominant NKG2C+ clonotypes accounted for roughly 1.0-8%. Among several donors, these clonotypes also ranked first in the CD3+CD56-NKG2C+ fraction.

In generating TCR beta cDNA, 5'RACE template switching with UMIs was used. Using the 5' RACE reads, TCRdb records one entry per CDR3 protein without DNA. The sample's table shows approximately 420,000 distinct CDR3 sequences. The sequence derives from a woman aged 50 to 65 in good health. The V and J genes are TRBV27 and TRBJ2-3; as DNA is missing, the TRBD1 call by TCRdb cannot be tested. Material for sequencing was blood T cells: a sorted CD56 or NKG2C T cell subset, CD4+ or CD8+ T cells, or bulk PBMC T cells (not recorded which). The CDR3 loop is CASSTTGGPTDTQYF.